The 18 T cell receptor beta chains reported below all come from one sample, sequenced in a study of cytomegalovirus exposure and HLA in healthy donors. Both 60 Vbeta primers and 13 Jbeta primers went into the PCR. The method was immunoSEQ multiplex PCR; TCRdb's version includes in-frame clones alone and lacks a portion of them. The data show some 200,000 clones, approximately 79% seen once. The specimen sequenced was PBMCs. These receptors were taken from a girl aged 5-17 years in good health and CMV-seropositive.

The chain combines TRBV12-5 with TRBJ1-3; 10 bases are shared with TRBD1. Germline V gene sequence: CDR1 LGHNT, CDR2 FRNRAP. After removal of 4 bases from V and 4 bases from J, the junction contained 4 bases not matched to a gene. The CDR3 has 15 amino acids. CDR3: CASGSGTGVGNTIYF. CDR3 in DNA: TGTGCTAGTGGTTCCGGGACAGGGGTAGGAAACACCATATATTTT.

This clone was observed a single time. The chain joins TRBV19 to TRBJ1-2; TRBD1 agrees at 8 bases. The germline CDR1 and CDR2 sequences are LNHDA and SQIVND (reference sequence). CDR3 length: 14 amino acids. Trimming at V came to 5 bases and at J to 4 bases, leaving 6 bases not matched to a gene. The CDR3 nucleotides are TGTGCCAGTAGTGGAACAGGGGGGTCCTATGGCTACACCTTC. Translated: CASSGTGGSYGYTF.

The rearrangement links TRBV15 to TRBJ2-2, with 7 bases identical to TRBD2. Germline V gene data show CDR1 as LNHNV and CDR2 as YYDKDF (reference sequence). The CDR3 extends over 17 amino acids. With 7 bases clipped from V and 4 bases from J, the junction kept 15 bases outside the gene matches. The CDR3, as DNA: TGTGCCACCAATGCAATAGGACTAGTTAGCGGCACCGGGGAGCTGTTTTTT. Protein: CATNAIGLVSGTGELFF.

The J gene is TRBJ2-3, the V gene TRBV4-3; 9 nucleotides agree with TRBD2. Germline values: CDR1 LGHNA, CDR2 YSLEER. The V and J ends lost 0 bases and 4 bases, in that order; junction bases with no gene match: 5. The CDR3 consists of 16 residues. The CDR3 coding sequence is TGCGCCAGCAGCCAAGACCATAGCGGGGGAGCAGATACGCAGTATTTT. Translation: CASSQDHSGGADTQYF.

J is TRBJ2-7 and V is TRBV10-3; D may be TRBD2 (7 bases). This CDR3 has 16 amino acids. Germline assignment: CDR1 ENHRY and CDR2 SYGVKD. With 2 bases removed from V and 2 bases from J, the gap between germline ends came to 16 bases. The CDR3 loop is CAISEMSGGSTYEQYF. CDR3 DNA sequence: TGTGCCATCAGTGAGATGTCGGGGGGCTCAACCTACGAGCAGTACTTC.

This chain joins TRBV4-3 and TRBJ1-3, with D possibly TRBD1 on 6 matching bases. CDR1 LGHNA and CDR2 YSLEER come from the germline V gene. V lost 0 bases and J lost 6, with 24 bases in between. The CDR3 has 19 residues. CDR3: CASSQDPPDSLSLENTIYF. The DNA of the CDR3 is TGCGCCAGCAGCCAAGATCCCCCGGACAGCTTGAGCCTTGAAAACACCATATATTTT.

The chain carries TRBV7-9 and TRBJ1-2; D might be TRBD1 (6 bases). Trimming stripped 5 bases from V and 3 bases from J, with 16 bases between. CDR1 is SEHNR and CDR2 is FQNEAQ in the germline V gene (reference sequence). CDR3 size: 15 residues. CDR3 residues: CASSPSRQVHYGYTF. The CDR3 nucleotides read TGTGCCAGCAGCCCTTCCCGACAGGTCCACTATGGCTACACCTTC.

The V gene is TRBV5-5, the J gene TRBJ2-5; D perhaps matches TRBD1 (6 bases). There are 14 residues in the CDR3. In germline, CDR1 is SGHKS, CDR2 YYEKEE (reference sequence). V lost 0 bases and J 5 bases, leaving 11 bases between the germline ends. For the CDR3, the DNA is TGTGCCAGCAGCTTGGGAGTGGGGGCGGAGACCCAGTACTTC. It yields the protein CASSLGVGAETQYF. Combining the CDR3 with reference TRBV5-5 and TRBJ2-5 gives the whole variable domain DAGVTQSPTHLIKTRGQQVTLRCSPISGHKSVSWYQQVLGQGPQFIFQYYEKEERGRGNFPDRFSARQFPNYSSELNVNALLLGDSALYLCASSLGVGAETQYFGPGTRLLVL.

The chain joins TRBV7-2 to TRBJ1-2, with 12 bases that match TRBD1. CDR1 is SGHTA, CDR2 FQGNSA, per germline. Trimming at V came to 4 bases and at J to 0 bases, leaving 6 bases not matched to a gene. The CDR3 consists of 17 residues. CDR3 sequence (DNA): TGTGCCAGCAGCTCCCCGGGACAGGGGGCCCCTAACTATGGCTACACCTTC. Its protein is CASSSPGQGAPNYGYTF.

J is TRBJ2-1 and V is TRBV6-5; no firm D call. Deletions cut 1 base from V and 9 bases from J, with 7 bases between. CDR1 and CDR2 from the germline V gene are MNHEY and SVGAGI. The CDR3 length is 12 residues. CDR3 region: CASSYFGGEQFF. The CDR3 nucleotides read TGTGCCAGCAGTTACTTCGGTGGTGAGCAGTTCTTC.

This clone occurred a few times. The chain links TRBV5-1 to TRBJ2-1; the D gene is possibly TRBD1 (5 bases). V was trimmed by 0 bases and J by 8 bases, leaving 15 bases between them. Germline values: CDR1 SGHRS, CDR2 YFSETQ. This CDR3 has 15 residues. CDR3 sequence (DNA): TGCGCCAGCAGCTTGGGCAGGGCTCCAGTCGATGAGCAGTTCTTC. Protein sequence: CASSLGRAPVDEQFF.

This chain links TRBV7-2 with TRBJ2-1; 7 bases map to TRBD2. The CDR3 is 16 residues long. CDR1 and CDR2 from the germline V gene are SGHTA and FQGNSA. J lost 1 base, V lost 0 bases, and 3 bases had no gene match. DNA for the CDR3: TGTGCCAGCAGCTTAGCCGTCGGGGGGTCCTACAATGAGCAGTTCTTC. Translated: CASSLAVGGSYNEQFF.

The sample holds a few counts of this clone. This sequence joins TRBV6-1 and TRBJ2-2, with 7 positions matching TRBD2. The germline gives CDR1 MNHNS, CDR2 SASEGT. V was pared by 1 base and J by 7 bases, with 6 bases of the junction left unmatched. CDR3 length: 15 residues. The chain's CDR3 is CASSEEGGAGGELFF. DNA of the CDR3: TGTGCCAGCAGTGAAGAGGGAGGGGCTGGCGGGGAGCTGTTTTTT.

The rearrangement uses TRBV21-1 and TRBJ1-4; the DNA was not used to check the table's D call, TRBD1. TRBV21-1 is labeled a pseudogene. The CDR3 has 16 amino acids. In DNA, the CDR3 is TGTGCCAGCAGCAAAAGGCTTCAGGGGGCGGGTGAAAAACTGTTTTTT. Its protein product is CASSKRLQGAGEKLFF.

The chain couples TRBV19 to TRBJ1-2; D ambiguous. The V end lost 8 bases, the J end lost 0 bases, and 10 bases lay between the germline ends. The CDR3 has 13 amino acids. Per germline, CDR1 LNHDA and CDR2 SQIVND (reference sequence). The CDR3 DNA reads as TGTGCCAGTCGCCAGTACCCTAACTATGGCTACACCTTC. It translates to CASRQYPNYGYTF.

The chain has TRBV6-5 and TRBJ1-1; 7 positions agree with TRBD1. The CDR3 contains 15 residues. Germline lookup yields CDR1 MNHEY and CDR2 SVGAGI. With 2 bases clipped from V and 4 bases from J, the junction kept 7 bases outside the gene matches. CDR3 amino acids: CASSYGAGGGTEAFF. The CDR3 DNA reads as TGTGCCAGCAGTTACGGGGCAGGGGGAGGCACTGAAGCTTTCTTT.

The chain links TRBV2 to TRBJ1-1, with TRBD1 matching 7 bases. This CDR3 region has 15 residues. The V segment lost 6 bases and the J segment 4 bases; nucleotides outside the gene matches: 11. The germline V gene has CDR1 SNHLY and CDR2 FYNNEI. CDR3 in DNA: TGTGCCAGCAGACCAGACAGGGTTCGTTCCACTGAAGCTTTCTTT. This sequence encodes CASRPDRVRSTEAFF.

This clone has at least ten counts. V and J are TRBV6-5 and TRBJ1-2; 11 nucleotides align to TRBD1. V was pared by 6 bases and J by 7 bases, with 4 bases of the junction left unmatched. The germline CDR1 and CDR2 sequences are MNHEY and SVGAGI. The CDR3 has 13 residues. The CDR3 DNA is TGTGCCAGCAGGGGACAGGGGGAATTTGGCTACACCTTC. Its protein is CASRGQGEFGYTF.